Listed here are 32 T cell receptor beta chains from one sample, sequenced in a study of regulatory T cells in long-lasting Graves disease (dated by TCRdb to about 2021). Receptor libraries were prepared by multiplex PCR. Sequencing took place on an Illumina HiSeq 4000. iRepertoire HTBI primers and Arm-PCR amplification of CDR3 regions were used to construct TCR beta libraries. TCRdb reprocessed the public reads (quality trimming at Q25 with fastp, clone calling with MiXCR) and kept in-frame beta chains. When rows share a CDR3 protein, they turn into one entry using the most common DNA and genes. This sample holds 300,000 to 350,000 distinct CDR3 sequences; 15% to 20% were observed only once. In total, the top ten clones hold roughly 29% of the sample. The time point label here, explained by the study, means: persistent/refractory GD, antithyroid drugs over 5 years with positive TRAb. RNA was extracted from PBMCs in TRIzol for both TCR sequencing and RNA sequencing.

The material sequenced was peripheral blood mononuclear cells (PBMCs), taken when the disease was refractory, from a patient treated with antithyroid drugs. These TCRs come from a female donor with Graves disease.

Ten or more counts support this clonotype. V gene TRBV28 combines with J gene TRBJ2-6, with TRBD1 matching 7 bases. The junction had 11 bases not matched to a gene; V was cut back by 7 bases and J by 8 bases. There are 15 residues in the CDR3. Germline CDR1 MDHEN, CDR2 SYDVKM. This CDR3 is CASKKGQLGTNVLTF. CDR3 nucleotide sequence: TGTGCCAGCAAGAAGGGACAGTTGGGAACCAACGTCCTGACTTTC.

The chain combines TRBV29-1 with TRBJ1-2; D gene uncertain. The germline CDR1 and CDR2 sequences are SQVTM and ANQGSEA. CDR3 size: 14 residues. The germline V and J ends were trimmed by 7 bases and 2 bases, with 17 bases remaining between them. The CDR3 region is CSGSGYGENYGYTF. CDR3 bases: TGCAGCGGATCAGGATACGGGGAGAACTATGGCTACACCTTC.

The sample holds a few counts of this clonotype. The J gene is TRBJ2-7, the V gene TRBV20-1; D perhaps matches TRBD1 (6 bases). V gave up 5 bases and J gave up 4 bases, with 12 bases separating them. The CDR3 covers 12 residues. CDR1 and CDR2 from the germline V gene are DFQATT and SNEGSKA (reference sequence). The CDR3 nucleotides are TGCAGTGCTTGGGGGCCTGGTTACGAGCAGTACTTC. The encoded protein is CSAWGPGYEQYF.

This clonotype was counted between two and nine times. CDR3 protein: CASSLVPGRSGANVLTF. The CDR3 region has the DNA TGTGCCAGCAGCTTAGTACCGGGCCGCTCTGGGGCCAACGTCCTGACTTTC. The chain is built from TRBV7-3 and TRBJ2-6; no clear D gene. The CDR3 spans 17 residues. V lost 2 bases to trimming and J lost 0 bases, with 11 bases between them. CDR1 SGHTA and CDR2 FQGTGA come from the germline V gene.

This clonotype was recorded at least ten times. The CDR3 loop reads CASSLNPLTGFQETQYF. The CDR3 DNA sequence: TGTGCCAGCAGCCTCAACCCCCTGACAGGGTTCCAAGAGACCCAGTACTTC. The chain uses TRBV7-2 and TRBJ2-5, with TRBD1 matching over 7 bases. This CDR3 comprises 17 residues. V shed 5 bases, J shed 1 base, and the junction held 13 bases outside the gene matches. From germline, CDR1 is SGHTA and CDR2 FQGNSA.

Concerning this clonotype: This could be a read error, since a much larger clone is one nucleotide away. The V call is TRBV6-4, the J call TRBJ1-1; tentatively, D is TRBD1 (5 bases). V was trimmed by 8 bases and J by 4 bases, leaving 17 bases between them. Germline V CDR1 and CDR2: MRHNA, SNTAGT. This CDR3 region has 14 residues. Here the CDR3 reads CASGTTGGGTEAFF. The CDR3 bases are TGTGCCAGCGGCACAACTGGGGGAGGCACTGAAGCTTTCTTT.

This chain connects TRBV14 to TRBJ1-1; weak D call: TRBD1 (6 bases). In germline, CDR1 is SGHDN, CDR2 FVKESK. V shed 5 bases and J shed 1 base, with 17 bases lying between them. This CDR3 region has 16 residues. The CDR3, as DNA: TGTGCCAGCAGCGTAGGGTTGGGCAGGGGGAACACTGAAGCTTTCTTT. This codes for CASSVGLGRGNTEAFF.

Many counts were recorded for this clonotype. This chain uses TRBV7-9 with TRBJ1-1; D gene uncertain. This CDR3 region has 15 residues. The germline V gene encodes CDR1 SEHNR and CDR2 FQNEAQ (reference sequence). Trimming shortened V by 0 bases and J by 1 base, and 9 bases separated the two germline ends. CDR3 DNA sequence: TGTGCCAGCAGCTTAGCGCTCGGGCCGAACACTGAAGCTTTCTTT. This sequence encodes CASSLALGPNTEAFF.

This clonotype came up a few times. This chain links TRBV7-9 with TRBJ1-2; D unresolved. The CDR3 spans 14 residues. Looked up from germline, CDR1 is SEHNR and CDR2 is FQNEAQ (reference sequence). Trimming pared 1 base from V and 1 base from J, leaving 7 bases between. CDR3 nucleotide sequence: TGTGCCAGCAGCTTAGTGGCCGGTAACTATGGCTACACCTTC. Its translation is CASSLVAGNYGYTF.

Many counts were recorded for this clonotype. The chain recombines TRBV10-3 with TRBJ2-7; 8 positions match TRBD2. This CDR3 comprises 15 residues. Germline CDR1 is ENHRY and CDR2 is SYGVKD. J lost 8 bases, V lost 3 bases, and 12 bases had no gene match. The CDR3 bases are TGTGCCATCAGTGAAGACTCGGCGGGAGGTGTTCAGCAGTACTTC. Protein product: CAISEDSAGGVQQYF.

This clonotype was seen ten or more times. J is TRBJ2-7 and V is TRBV11-2; TRBD2 matches 9 bases. Per the germline V gene, CDR1 is SGHAT and CDR2 is FQNNGV. V lost 5 bases and J lost 8; bases outside the gene matches: 13. This CDR3 has 15 residues. CDR3 bases: TGTGCCAGCAGCGCCTGGGCGGCTAGCGGGACTAAGCAGTACTTC. This translates into CASSAWAASGTKQYF.

The chain recombines TRBV7-2 with TRBJ2-7; 9 positions match TRBD1. V gave up 5 bases and J gave up 3 bases; unmatched junction bases: 8. Germline values: CDR1 SGHTA, CDR2 FQGNSA. There are 15 residues in the CDR3. The CDR3 region has the DNA TGTGCCAGCAGCGTCCGGACAGGGGAGGACTACGAGCAGTACTTC. It encodes CASSVRTGEDYEQYF.

This chain links TRBV27 with TRBJ2-6; D is perhaps TRBD2 (6 bases). V lost 2 bases, J lost 1 base, and 12 bases lay in between. Germline values: CDR1 MNHEY, CDR2 SMNVEV (reference sequence). The CDR3 loop spans 17 amino acids. CDR3 DNA sequence: TGTGCCAGCAGTTTAAAGGCTGGAGGGTCTGGGGCCAACGTCCTGACTTTC. Its protein is CASSLKAGGSGANVLTF.

As concerns this clonotype: This could be a read error, since a much larger clone is one nucleotide away. The genes are TRBV7-2 and TRBJ2-7, with 7 bases matching TRBD1. This CDR3 is built from 18 residues. CDR1 is SGHTA, CDR2 FQGNSA, per germline. V dropped 3 bases and J dropped 2; count of bases not matched to a gene: 16. The CDR3 coding sequence is TGTGCCAGCAGCTTTAGGACAGGTGCCCTTGGGAGCCCCTACGAGCAGTACTTC. Translation: CASSFRTGALGSPYEQYF.

A remark on this clonotype: This clone may be a read error of a much larger clone one base away. The chain is built from TRBV6-2 or TRBV6-3 and TRBJ1-4; 8 nucleotides align to TRBD1. The CDR3 has 15 residues. With 6 bases clipped from V and 7 bases from J, the junction kept 10 bases outside the gene matches. The germline V gene encodes CDR1 MNHEY and CDR2 SVGEGT. CDR3 amino acids: CASRPGQGDSEKLFF. The CDR3 DNA is TGTGCCAGCAGACCCGGACAGGGTGATAGTGAAAAACTGTTTTTT.

The chain links TRBV19 to TRBJ1-5; 9 positions agree with TRBD1. The J segment lost 7 bases and the V segment lost 4 bases, leaving 14 bases of the junction unmatched. From germline, CDR1 is LNHDA and CDR2 SQIVND (reference sequence). The length of the CDR3 is 17 residues. The DNA for the CDR3 is TGTGCCAGTAGTACTCAGGACAGGGGTATGTCGAAGCAGCCCCAGCATTTT. This gives the protein CASSTQDRGMSKQPQHF.

This clonotype turned up a few times. V usage is TRBV5-1 and J usage is TRBJ2-2, with 7 positions matching TRBD2. The V segment lost 2 bases and the J segment 5 bases; nucleotides outside the gene matches: 6. The CDR3 spans 15 residues. Per germline, CDR1 SGHRS and CDR2 YFSETQ. The CDR3 bases are TGCGCCAGCAGCTTAAGTGGGAGGGATACCGGGGAGCTGTTTTTT. This gives the protein CASSLSGRDTGELFF.

This clonotype was observed many times. The genes are TRBV6-1 and TRBJ2-6; TRBD1 agrees at 7 bases. This CDR3 contains 18 residues. Germline lookup yields CDR1 MNHNS and CDR2 SASEGT. Trimming at V came to 3 bases and at J to 1 base, leaving 9 bases not matched to a gene. CDR3 sequence reads: CASSDPGTVSSGANVLTF. CDR3 nucleotide sequence: TGTGCCAGCAGTGACCCCGGGACAGTGAGTTCTGGGGCCAACGTCCTGACTTTC.

The rearrangement joins TRBV6-5 to TRBJ2-7, with D perhaps TRBD2 (6 bases). Trimming removed 8 bases at V and 6 bases at J, with 26 bases between. This CDR3 comprises 16 residues. Germline CDR1 reads MNHEY; CDR2 reads SVGAGI. The CDR3 nucleotides read TGTGCCAGCGGTTCGGGACGCGGGATCCCCCCAGGCGAGCAGTACTTC. Residues: CASGSGRGIPPGEQYF.

Remarks on this clonotype: This may come from a read error, since a much larger clone is one base off. This chain connects TRBV6-1 to TRBJ2-5, with a weak D call TRBD2 (5 bases). Germline V gives CDR1 MNHNS, CDR2 SASEGT. This CDR3 spans 14 amino acids. Trimming cost V 8 bases and J 3 bases, with 16 bases left between them. This CDR3 reads CASGGLWEKETQYF. CDR3 nucleotide sequence: TGTGCCAGCGGAGGACTGTGGGAAAAAGAGACCCAGTACTTC.

Comments on this clonotype: This may stem from a read error, because a much larger clone lies one nucleotide away. This chain uses TRBV28 with TRBJ1-2; 7 positions match TRBD1. The CDR3 is 15 amino acids. The germline gives CDR1 MDHEN, CDR2 SYDVKM. CDR3: CVSSLSTGKDWGYTF. The CDR3 bases are TGTGTCAGCAGTTTATCGACAGGGAAGGATTGGGGCTACACCTTC.

This clonotype showed up many times. The V call is TRBV28, the J call TRBJ2-7, with D hard to call. This CDR3 comprises 15 residues. Germline CDR1 reads MDHEN; CDR2 reads SYDVKM. Trimming removed 5 bases at V and 3 bases at J, with 17 bases between. Here the CDR3 reads CASSPAGFLVYEQYF. The CDR3 nucleotides read TGTGCCAGCAGTCCCGCCGGCTTCCTGGTCTACGAGCAGTACTTC.

This clonotype has at least ten counts. The chain combines TRBV7-2 with TRBJ2-7, with unresolved D. Germline CDR1 SGHTA, CDR2 FQGNSA. V lost 3 bases and J 4 bases, leaving 4 bases between the germline ends. The CDR3 consists of 11 residues. CDR3 in amino acids: CASSFNYEQYF. The CDR3 DNA is TGTGCCAGCAGCTTTAATTACGAGCAGTACTTC.

The chain has TRBV2 and TRBJ2-1; no reliable D call. The length of the CDR3 is 13 residues. Trimming cost V 3 bases and J 4 bases, with 7 bases left between them. From germline, CDR1 is SNHLY and CDR2 FYNNEI. CDR3 region: CASSDGFYNEQFF. DNA for the CDR3: TGTGCCAGCAGTGACGGATTTTACAATGAGCAGTTCTTC.

The chain employs TRBV3-1 and TRBJ2-5; perhaps TRBD1 as D (6 bases). The CDR3 covers 17 residues. Trimming took 0 bases from V and 0 from J, leaving 14 bases between them. Germline-derived CDR1 and CDR2 are LGHDT and YNNKEL (reference sequence). The CDR3 DNA follows: TGTGCCAGCAGCCAAGAAGGGACCGGGACATACCAAGAGACCCAGTACTTC. The encoded protein is CASSQEGTGTYQETQYF.

This clonotype showed up just a few times. This chain uses TRBV20-1 with TRBJ1-1; 8 positions match TRBD1. V lost 2 bases, J lost 5 bases, and 7 bases stayed unmatched. This CDR3 is built from 14 residues. The germline gives CDR1 DFQATT, CDR2 SNEGSKA (reference sequence). Written as DNA, the CDR3 is TGCAGTGCTAGACCGACAGGGGTCAGGACTGAAGCTTTCTTT. Translating gives CSARPTGVRTEAFF.

This clonotype occurred once. The V and J genes are TRBV18 and TRBJ2-1; 7 nucleotides line up with TRBD1. The V gene end was trimmed by 2 bases and the J gene end by 6 bases; junction bases not matched to a gene: 7. This CDR3 has 15 amino acids. Germline V gives CDR1 KGHSH, CDR2 LQKENI. CDR3 sequence: CASSPGTATFNEQFF. CDR3 sequence (DNA): TGTGCCAGCTCACCAGGGACAGCTACCTTCAATGAGCAGTTCTTC.

This clonotype has at least ten counts. The J gene is TRBJ2-2, the V gene TRBV7-2; D might be TRBD1 (5 bases). CDR1 and CDR2 (germline): SGHTA, FQGNSA. The CDR3 covers 14 residues. Trimming removed 3 bases at V and 3 bases at J, with 8 bases between. CDR3 nucleotides: TGTGCCAGCAGCTTCAGGGCTCACACCGGGGAGCTGTTTTTT. Its translation: CASSFRAHTGELFF. The full variable domain, completed using reference TRBV7-2 and TRBJ2-2, is GAGVSQSPSNKVTEKGKDVELRCDPISGHTALYWYRQSLGQGLEFLIYFQGNSAPDKSGLPSDRFSAERTGGSVSTLTIQRTQQEDSAVYLCASSFRAHTGELFFGEGSRLTVL.

The rearrangement joins TRBV5-1 to TRBJ2-7; TRBD2 matches at 8 bases. CDR3 length: 14 amino acids. The V gene's germline CDR1 is SGHRS and CDR2 YFSETQ. Trimming took 4 bases from V and 6 from J; bases not matched to a gene: 9. The CDR3 DNA reads TGCGCCAGCAGCGGCGGGACTAGTAGTGGCGAGCAGTACTTC. This sequence encodes CASSGGTSSGEQYF.

This clonotype was observed many times. V gene TRBV24-1 combines with J gene TRBJ1-5; D remains unclear. The CDR3 is made up of 13 amino acids. The germline gives CDR1 KGHDR, CDR2 SFDVKD. V was clipped by 5 bases and J by 3 bases, with 7 bases between them. CDR3 sequence reads: CATSVSDNQPQHF. The CDR3 DNA is TGTGCCACCAGTGTTTCGGACAATCAGCCCCAGCATTTT.

Ten or more counts support this clonotype. The CDR3 protein is CASSSGSGGGRHYEQYF. The CDR3 coding sequence is TGTGCCAGCAGCTCCGGGAGTGGTGGCGGGAGGCACTACGAGCAGTACTTC. This chain joins TRBV28 and TRBJ2-7, with 8 bases identical to TRBD2. This CDR3 contains 17 residues. Germline V gives CDR1 MDHEN, CDR2 SYDVKM. The trim removed 6 bases at V and 3 bases at J, leaving 16 bases unmatched.

This sequence joins TRBV28 and TRBJ1-6, with D possibly TRBD1 on 5 matching bases. Trimming stripped 2 bases from V and 8 bases from J, with 16 bases between. From germline, CDR1 is MDHEN and CDR2 SYDVKM. The CDR3 contains 16 residues. The CDR3, as DNA: TGTGCCAGCAGTTTACTGTCCGGGACGGCCTATTCACCCCTCCACTTT. Translation: CASSLLSGTAYSPLHF. The whole variable domain, remainder taken from reference TRBV28 and TRBJ1-6, is DVKVTQSSRYLVKRTGEKVFLECVQDMDHENMFWYRQDPGLGLRLIYFSYDVKMKEKGDIPEGYSVSREKKERFSLILESASTNQTSMYLCASSLLSGTAYSPLHFGNGTRLTVT.